This T cell receptor beta chain was sequenced during a study of blood T cell repertoires in COVID-19. Enrolled through a virtual design, the participants were between about 18 and 100 years of age and came from approximately 25 US areas. Exposed enrollees had met someone with a PCR-confirmed or clinician-diagnosed COVID-19 case at some point within the 2 weeks before study entry. V was clipped by 3 bases and J by 6 bases; unmatched bases: 6. Germline CDR1 and CDR2: SGDLS and YYNGEE. The CDR3 is made up of 14 amino acids. Generated by immunoSEQ multiplex PCR, the TCRdb table keeps only in-frame clones and is missing some. The sample lists about 240,000 clones; 83% were seen once.

The chain combines TRBV9 with TRBJ1-2; 9 bases match TRBD1. The specimen was PBMCs or T cells enriched from blood (not recorded which). The clonotype originates from a woman aged 40-49 years who had been exposed to COVID-19. The CDR3 bases are TGTGCCAGCAGCGAGGACAGGGGCGGGAATGGCTACACCTTC. The encoded protein is CASSEDRGGNGYTF.